This TCR beta chain was captured by sequencing in a study of quantifying T cell responses using KT2 cells. Background on the study: Reverse transcription used primers in the TCR alpha and beta constant regions. Estimated efficiency of the T4 ligation step was above 8% under optimum conditions.

Germline V gene data show CDR1 as SGHAT and CDR2 as FQNNGV. This CDR3 region has 18 residues. The germline V and J ends were trimmed by 5 bases and 2 bases, with 19 bases remaining between them. Fixed numbers of PBMC received varying amounts of KT2 cells. Judged by abundance, this clonotype is medium-sized. The cDNA 3' end received a ligated oligonucleotide with a UMI. The first PCR ran 4 to 5 cycles with an equimolar RC1.1 and RC1.2 beta primer mix. One entry per CDR3 protein results from TCRdb running MiXCR on the UMI-ligation and nested PCR reads. Of some 33,000 distinct CDR3 sequences listed, 10% are singletons.

The sample comprised PBMCs spiked with cells of the T cell clone KT2. The sequence came from a human donor. The V and J genes are TRBV11-2 and TRBJ2-6; D perhaps matches TRBD1 (5 bases). CDR3 sequence: CASSPIGQGLAGANVLTF. In DNA, the CDR3 is TGTGCCAGCAGCCCGATTGGGCAGGGTCTAGCTGGGGCCAACGTCCTGACTTTC. The complete variable domain, with remaining parts taken from reference TRBV11-2 and TRBJ2-6, reads EAGVAQSPRYKIIEKRQSVAFWCNPISGHATLYWYQQILGQGPKLLIQFQNNGVVDDSQLPKDRFSAERLKGVDSTLKIQPAKLEDSAVYLCASSPIGQGLAGANVLTFGAGSRLTVL.